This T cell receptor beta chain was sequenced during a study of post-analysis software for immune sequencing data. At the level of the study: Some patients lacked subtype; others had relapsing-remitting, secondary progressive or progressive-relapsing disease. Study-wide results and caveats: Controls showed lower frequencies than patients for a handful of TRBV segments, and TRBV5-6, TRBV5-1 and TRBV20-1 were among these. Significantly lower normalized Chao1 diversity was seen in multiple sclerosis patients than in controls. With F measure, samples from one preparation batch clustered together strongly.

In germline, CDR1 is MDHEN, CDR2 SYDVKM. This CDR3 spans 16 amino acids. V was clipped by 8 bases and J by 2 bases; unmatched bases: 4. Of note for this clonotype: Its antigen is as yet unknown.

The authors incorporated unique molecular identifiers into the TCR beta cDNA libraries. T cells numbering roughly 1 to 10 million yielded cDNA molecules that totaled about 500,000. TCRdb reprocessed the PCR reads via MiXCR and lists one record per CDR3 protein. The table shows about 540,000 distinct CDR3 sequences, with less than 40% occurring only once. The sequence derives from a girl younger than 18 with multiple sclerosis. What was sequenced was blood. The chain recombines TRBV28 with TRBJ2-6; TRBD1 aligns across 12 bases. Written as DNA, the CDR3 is TGTGCCAGCCAGGGACAGGGGGCGCCTGGGGCCAACGTCCTGACTTTC. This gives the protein CASQGQGAPGANVLTF.